This passage covers 32 T cell receptor beta chains from one sample sequenced in a study of response to subunit inactivated influenza vaccine. TCRdb called the RT-PCR reads again in MiXCR, with one record for every CDR3 protein. Among over 400,000 distinct CDR3 sequences listed, 10% to 15% were seen once. This sample comprised PBMCs from blood, obtained roughly 45 days after vaccination. The source of these receptors is a man over 45 who received an inactivated influenza vaccine.

The V gene is TRBV3-1, the J gene TRBJ2-7, with D tentatively TRBD1 or TRBD2 (5 bases each). Per the germline V gene, CDR1 is LGHDT and CDR2 is YNNKEL (reference sequence). Trimming cost V 0 bases and J 2 bases, with 32 bases left between them. The CDR3 has 22 amino acids. The chain's CDR3 is CASSQDLVSKGEWGYITYEQYF. The DNA of the CDR3 is TGTGCCAGCAGCCAAGATCTGGTTTCCAAGGGAGAATGGGGGTATATAACCTACGAGCAGTACTTC.

Ten or more counts support this clonotype. V is TRBV24-1 and J is TRBJ2-5; perhaps TRBD2 as D (6 bases). This CDR3 comprises 16 residues. CDR1 and CDR2 from the germline V gene are KGHDR and SFDVKD. V was cut by 2 bases and J by 5 bases, with 17 bases left in between. This CDR3 reads CATSDSSFRAGETQYF. The CDR3 DNA is TGTGCCACCAGTGATTCCTCTTTTAGGGCGGGGGAGACCCAGTACTTC.

The rearrangement joins TRBV4-2 to TRBJ2-7; D uncertain. This CDR3 has 15 residues. CDR1 is LGHNA and CDR2 is YNFKEQ in the germline V gene. Trimming stripped 9 bases from V and 0 bases from J, with 18 bases between. Here the CDR3 reads CARGPGIHNSYEQYF. For the CDR3, the DNA is TGTGCCAGGGGCCCTGGAATCCACAACTCCTACGAGCAGTACTTC.

The table lists this clonotype with a few counts. The rearrangement links TRBV20-1 to TRBJ2-5; the match to TRBD2 covers 16 bases. The V and J ends lost 5 bases and 5 bases, in that order; junction bases with no gene match: 11. The CDR3 has 17 residues. Germline CDR1 and CDR2: DFQATT and SNEGSKA (reference sequence). The CDR3 here is CSARRGLAGGPLETQYF. CDR3 DNA sequence: TGCAGTGCTCGCCGGGGACTAGCGGGAGGGCCACTGGAGACCCAGTACTTC.

The rearrangement uses TRBV4-2 and TRBJ2-2; TRBD1 matches 7 bases. V was clipped by 3 bases and J by 5 bases; unmatched bases: 6. Germline CDR1 reads LGHNA; CDR2 reads YNFKEQ. The CDR3 contains 15 residues. The CDR3 DNA reads TGTGCCAGCAGCCAGGCTGACAGGGATACCGGGGAGCTGTTTTTT. Encoded protein: CASSQADRDTGELFF.

Here the CDR3 reads CASGQGNTEAFF. CDR3 nucleotide sequence: TGTGCCAGCGGACAAGGAAACACTGAAGCTTTCTTT. The chain recombines TRBV5-5 with TRBJ1-1, with a tentative D call TRBD1 (5 bases). The germline V gene has CDR1 SGHKS and CDR2 YYEKEE (reference sequence). Trimming cost V 7 bases and J 2 bases, with 9 bases left between them. The CDR3 length is 12 residues.

This clonotype was seen at least ten times. As DNA, the CDR3 is TGTGCCAGCGGGCCCGCGATCAGGGAGACCCAGTACTTC. This encodes CASGPAIRETQYF. The genes are TRBV28 and TRBJ2-5; D is unresolved. Looked up from germline, CDR1 is MDHEN and CDR2 is SYDVKM. The V end lost 8 bases, the J end lost 5 bases, and 15 bases lay between the germline ends. There are 13 residues in the CDR3.

J is TRBJ2-1 and V is TRBV29-1; TRBD2 matches 14 bases. CDR1 is SQVTM and CDR2 is ANQGSEA in the germline V gene. CDR3 length: 16 residues. Trimming took 6 bases from V and 14 from J; bases not matched to a gene: 18. In DNA form, the CDR3 reads TGCAGCGTCGAACCAAGGACTAGCGGGAGGATAGTTGGGGAGTTCTTC. Translating it yields CSVEPRTSGRIVGEFF.

This clonotype was seen only a few times. This rearrangement joins TRBV12-3 or TRBV12-4 to TRBJ2-7; 9 nucleotides match TRBD2. This CDR3 comprises 14 residues. V lost 7 bases, J lost 2 bases, and 6 bases stayed unmatched. CDR3 in amino acids: CASKRAGGPYEQYF. In DNA form, the CDR3 reads TGTGCCAGCAAAAGAGCGGGAGGCCCCTACGAGCAGTACTTC.

The rearrangement links TRBV5-6 to TRBJ2-7; D gene uncertain. Germline-derived CDR1 and CDR2 are SGHDT and YYEEEE. V was cut by 4 bases and J by 7 bases, with 15 bases left in between. This CDR3 is built from 13 residues. This CDR3 reads CASSPGQVGEQYF. The DNA of the CDR3 is TGTGCCAGCAGCCCCGGGCAGGTGGGGGAGCAGTACTTC.

A few counts support this clonotype. The chain is built from TRBV12-3 or TRBV12-4 and TRBJ2-1; TRBD2 agrees at 11 bases. CDR3 length equals 17 residues. V lost 6 bases, J lost 4 bases, and 11 bases stayed unmatched. In nucleotides, the CDR3 is TGTGCCAGCAGAGTCTCTAGCGGGGGGACCCTTTACAATGAGCAGTTCTTC. This codes for CASRVSSGGTLYNEQFF.

CDR3 in DNA: TGTGCCAGCTCACCACCCGGGGTGAACACTGAAGCTTTCTTT. This codes for CASSPPGVNTEAFF. The V and J genes are TRBV18 and TRBJ1-1; D gene uncertain. V was cut by 0 bases and J by 0 bases, with 5 bases left in between. Germline CDR1 KGHSH, CDR2 LQKENI. The CDR3 length is 14 residues.

This clonotype was recorded many times. V is TRBV29-1 and J is TRBJ2-5, with 7 positions matching TRBD2. This CDR3 contains 15 residues. The V segment lost 6 bases and the J segment 5 bases; nucleotides outside the gene matches: 15. Germline V gene lookup returns CDR1 SQVTM and CDR2 ANQGSEA. CDR3: CSVASGAAGRETQYF. CDR3 nucleotide sequence: TGCAGCGTCGCTAGTGGTGCAGCCGGGAGGGAGACCCAGTACTTC. Combining the CDR3 with reference TRBV29-1 and TRBJ2-5 gives the whole variable domain SAVISQKPSRDICQRGTSLTIQCQVDSQVTMMFWYRQQPGQSLTLIATANQGSEATYESGFVIDKFPISRPNLTFSTLTVSNMSPEDSSIYLCSVASGAAGRETQYFGPGTRLLVL.

The gene calls are TRBV4-1 and TRBJ2-1; D perhaps matches TRBD2 (6 bases). Germline CDR1 reads MGHRA; CDR2 reads YSYEKL. The CDR3 has 14 residues. V shed 4 bases and J shed 8 bases, with 15 bases lying between them. Here the CDR3 reads CASSRGGWRDEQFF. The CDR3 coding sequence is TGCGCCAGCAGCCGCGGAGGGTGGAGGGATGAGCAGTTCTTC.

In this sample, this clonotype turned up once. The J gene is TRBJ2-5, the V gene TRBV10-3; TRBD1 might be the D (6 bases). Trimming removed 11 bases at V and 1 base at J, with 11 bases between. The V gene's germline CDR1 is ENHRY and CDR2 SYGVKD. The CDR3 is made up of 12 amino acids. The CDR3 loop reads CAAGQLQETQYF. CDR3 in DNA: TGTGCCGCCGGACAGCTCCAAGAGACCCAGTACTTC.

This clonotype was counted at least ten times. This chain uses TRBV7-2 with TRBJ2-7; 10 nucleotides match TRBD2. The CDR3 totals 14 residues. The J segment lost 7 bases and the V segment lost 3 bases, leaving 6 bases of the junction unmatched. Germline CDR1 SGHTA, CDR2 FQGNSA. The CDR3 is CASSFLAGEGEQYF. CDR3 DNA sequence: TGTGCCAGCAGCTTTCTAGCGGGAGAGGGTGAGCAGTACTTC.

V is TRBV12-3 or TRBV12-4 and J is TRBJ2-4; TRBD1 matches at 9 bases. Losses at the gene ends were 5 bases for V and 7 bases for J; bases not matched to a gene: 9. The CDR3 length is 15 residues. The CDR3 DNA sequence: TGTGCCAGCAGTACCCACAGGGGGCGCGGGAACATTCAGTACTTC. It translates to CASSTHRGRGNIQYF.

V and J are TRBV20-1 and TRBJ1-5; D possibly corresponds to TRBD1 (6 bases). V was trimmed by 2 bases and J by 2 bases, leaving 13 bases between them. The CDR3 is made up of 15 amino acids. CDR1 and CDR2 from the germline V gene are DFQATT and SNEGSKA (reference sequence). CDR3 protein: CSARHGGSGNQPQHF. DNA for the CDR3: TGCAGTGCTAGACACGGGGGCAGTGGCAATCAGCCCCAGCATTTT.

This clonotype was observed a handful of times. This sequence joins TRBV6-1 and TRBJ2-7, with a possible D match to TRBD1 (6 bases). This CDR3 has 17 residues. With 5 bases removed from V and 4 bases from J, the gap between germline ends came to 24 bases. Germline V gene sequence: CDR1 MNHNS, CDR2 SASEGT. The chain's CDR3 is CASSRPTTGSYAYEQYF. The CDR3 bases are TGTGCCAGCAGTCGACCGACGACAGGATCCTACGCTTACGAGCAGTACTTC.

This clonotype has more than one count but fewer than ten. The rearrangement links TRBV5-1 to TRBJ2-5; 10 bases line up with TRBD1. CDR3 length: 16 amino acids. V lost 3 bases and J lost 5; bases outside the gene matches: 10. Germline CDR1 SGHRS, CDR2 YFSETQ. The CDR3 is CASSSTRQGASETQYF. CDR3 in DNA: TGCGCCAGCAGCTCCACGCGACAGGGGGCAAGTGAGACCCAGTACTTC.

The chain couples TRBV27 to TRBJ1-1, with D unclear. CDR1 and CDR2 (germline): MNHEY, SMNVEV (reference sequence). V was cut by 8 bases and J by 0 bases, with 22 bases left in between. This CDR3 is built from 17 residues. DNA of the CDR3: TGTGCCAGCGGCAATTCAGACGGAGGACGGCTGAACACTGAAGCTTTCTTT. This encodes CASGNSDGGRLNTEAFF.

The table lists this clonotype with a few counts. This chain connects TRBV20-1 to TRBJ1-1, with D possibly being TRBD1 (5 bases). The V and J ends lost 1 base and 5 bases respectively, with 14 bases between them. The V gene's germline CDR1 is DFQATT and CDR2 SNEGSKA (reference sequence). This CDR3 is built from 14 residues. The CDR3 region is CSARAGAGRTEAFF. The CDR3 nucleotides are TGCAGTGCTAGAGCCGGTGCAGGGAGGACTGAAGCTTTCTTT.

Ten or more counts support this clonotype. The chain is built from TRBV4-2 and TRBJ1-2, with TRBD1 matching 10 bases. The CDR3 runs 16 residues. J was trimmed by 3 bases and V by 1 base; bases with no gene match: 5. CDR1 is LGHNA, CDR2 YNFKEQ, per germline. The CDR3 is CASSQASGQGHYGYTF. The CDR3 nucleotides read TGTGCCAGCAGCCAAGCGTCGGGACAGGGGCACTATGGCTACACCTTC.

This chain uses TRBV5-1 with TRBJ1-1, with D maybe TRBD1 (6 bases). V lost 0 bases and J lost 0, with 9 bases in between. The length of the CDR3 is 15 residues. Germline V gene data show CDR1 as SGHRS and CDR2 as YFSETQ. The CDR3 DNA reads TGCGCCAGCAGCTTGGACAGGGCGGTGAACACTGAAGCTTTCTTT. It is translated as CASSLDRAVNTEAFF.

The chain has TRBV19 and TRBJ2-5, with D unclear. This CDR3 spans 15 amino acids. Trimming removed 5 bases at V and 5 bases at J, with 18 bases between. Germline lookup yields CDR1 LNHDA and CDR2 SQIVND (reference sequence). The CDR3 is CASSSLRRAAETQYF. Here the CDR3 DNA reads TGTGCCAGTAGTTCCCTCCGACGGGCCGCGGAGACCCAGTACTTC.

This rearrangement joins TRBV9 to TRBJ2-1; 10 bases agree with TRBD2. Germline V gene sequence: CDR1 SGDLS, CDR2 YYNGEE. V trimming: 0 bases; J trimming: 3 bases; junction bases outside the gene matches: 3. The CDR3 runs to 16 residues. The CDR3 sequence is CASSVGASGSYNEQFF. The CDR3 coding sequence is TGTGCCAGCAGCGTAGGTGCTAGCGGGAGCTACAATGAGCAGTTCTTC. Looking up the rest from reference TRBV9 and TRBJ2-1 gives the full variable domain: DSGVTQTPKHLITATGQRVTLRCSPRSGDLSVYWYQQSLDQGLQFLIQYYNGEERAKGNILERFSAQQFPDLHSELNLSSLELGDSALYFCASSVGASGSYNEQFFGPGTRLTVL.

The chain combines TRBV20-1 with TRBJ1-5, with a possible D match to TRBD1 (5 bases). V was trimmed by 6 bases and J by 0 bases, leaving 12 bases between them. The CDR3 contains 14 residues. From germline, CDR1 is DFQATT and CDR2 SNEGSKA (reference sequence). CDR3 nucleotide sequence: TGCAGTGCCCGCAGGGTTTATAGCAATCAGCCCCAGCATTTT. Translation: CSARRVYSNQPQHF.

This clonotype was counted a few times. CDR3: CAISERDTEAFF. The CDR3, as DNA: TGTGCCATCAGTGAAAGGGACACTGAAGCTTTCTTT. V is TRBV10-3 and J is TRBJ1-1, with D uncertain. CDR1 and CDR2 from the germline V gene are ENHRY and SYGVKD. CDR3 length: 12 amino acids. V shed 3 bases and J shed 3 bases, with 5 bases lying between them.

J is TRBJ1-2 and V is TRBV12-3 or TRBV12-4; the D gene is possibly TRBD1 (5 bases). CDR3 length: 14 residues. Trimming took 5 bases from V and 0 from J, leaving 10 bases between them. CDR3 DNA: TGTGCCAGCAGTCAGGGACCAGCTAACTATGGCTACACCTTC. This translates into CASSQGPANYGYTF.

This clonotype was seen more than once but under ten times. The CDR3 sequence is CASSLLGTSHSYEQYF. CDR3 sequence (DNA): TGTGCCAGCAGCTTACTTGGGACTAGCCACTCCTACGAGCAGTACTTC. The chain is built from TRBV11-1 and TRBJ2-7; 9 positions agree with TRBD2. V lost 2 bases to trimming and J lost 0 bases; unmatched junction nucleotides: 5. This CDR3 spans 16 amino acids. CDR1 SGHAT and CDR2 FQDESV come from the germline V gene (reference sequence). The entire variable domain, with the rest obtained from reference TRBV11-1 and TRBJ2-7, is as follows: EAEVAQSPRYKITEKSQAVAFWCDPISGHATLYWYRQILGQGPELLVQFQDESVVDDSQLPKDRFSAERLKGVDSTLKIQPAELGDSAMYLCASSLLGTSHSYEQYFGPGTRLTVT.

This clonotype showed up many times. The J gene is TRBJ1-1, the V gene TRBV7-2, with a possible D match to TRBD1 (6 bases). The V end lost 3 bases, the J end lost 4 bases, and 15 bases lay between the germline ends. CDR1 and CDR2 from the germline V gene are SGHTA and FQGNSA. This CDR3 is 15 amino acids long. The CDR3 loop is CASSLDTGLGTEAFF. CDR3 bases: TGTGCCAGCAGCTTGGACACAGGGCTGGGCACTGAAGCTTTCTTT.

At least ten counts were recorded for this clonotype. The rearrangement uses TRBV7-2 and TRBJ2-3; D is ambiguous. The CDR3 is made up of 13 amino acids. Trimming pared 3 bases from V and 4 bases from J, leaving 8 bases between. Germline CDR1 is SGHTA and CDR2 is FQGNSA. The CDR3 is CASSFSVADTQYF. The CDR3 coding sequence is TGTGCCAGCAGCTTTTCCGTTGCAGATACGCAGTATTTT.